In this sample, the clone carrying this TCR beta chain turned up a few times. These data belong to a study of early T cells in non-severe SARS-CoV-2 infection. Germline CDR1 SGHRS, CDR2 YFSETQ. V gave up 3 bases and J gave up 0 bases; unmatched junction bases: 3. CDR3 length: 15 residues. Individual cDNA molecules received unique molecular identifiers. TCRdb called the 5' RACE reads again in MiXCR, with one record for every CDR3 protein. The sample holds some 96,000 distinct CDR3 sequences, roughly an eighth seen once. The receptor was isolated from an adult who was a healthcare worker with PCR-confirmed SARS-CoV-2 infection or an uninfected control (not recorded which). Sequences were obtained from whole blood. The rearrangement uses TRBV5-1 and TRBJ2-3; 8 nucleotides agree with TRBD2. The CDR3 loop reads CASSWRGDSTDTQYF. CDR3 nucleotides: TGCGCCAGCAGCTGGCGGGGGGATAGCACAGATACGCAGTATTTT.